This paragraph covers one TCR beta chain sequence. The antigen remains undetermined. The data are from a study of shared clonotypes between healthy human individuals. Study conclusions and caveats: Compared with clonotypes that all four donors shared, non-shared clonotypes had lower generation probabilities. It was the few donors that limited the genetic and exposure-history diversity represented.

Sorted-subset replicate PCRs used 150 to 200 ng DNA, some 30,000 T cell genomes. Repertoires were generated with immunoSEQ multiplex PCR, while TCRdb's copy carries only in-frame clones and drops some. Of under 1,100,000 clones listed, approximately 70% are singletons. The trim removed 4 bases at V and 4 bases at J, leaving 4 bases unmatched. CDR1 and CDR2 from the germline V gene are SGDLS and YYNGEE. The CDR3 totals 15 residues. V and J are TRBV9 and TRBJ2-2, with 10 bases that match TRBD1. What was sequenced was memory CD4+ T cells sorted from blood. Subset of the sample: CD45RA-negative fraction. This clonotype was obtained from a man aged 18-30 years in good health. CDR3 nucleotides: TGTGCCAGCAGCCCTTGGACAGGGGGCACCGGGGAGCTGTTTTTT. Residues: CASSPWTGGTGELFF.